This TCR beta chain was identified during a study of T cell responses to AZD1222 COVID-19 vaccine. The table came from immunoSEQ multiplex PCR; TCRdb's copy has only in-frame clones and leaves some out. This sample carries 100,000 to 150,000 clones, roughly 88% of them seen once, and the ten largest clones take 4% to 5.5%. The CDR3 has 16 amino acids. CDR1 is MNHEY, CDR2 SMNVEV, per germline (reference sequence). The V gene end was trimmed by 5 bases and the J gene end by 7 bases; junction bases not matched to a gene: 12. The sample was peripheral blood, taken on day 0 of MenACWY control vaccination. This chain connects TRBV27 to TRBJ2-1, with TRBD1 matching 9 bases. This receptor was identified in an adult in good health. Written as DNA, the CDR3 is TGTGCCAGCAGTCTTTCCGGGACAGGGATTCAGAATGAGCAGTTCTTC. The encoded protein is CASSLSGTGIQNEQFF.